One TCR beta chain is described in this entry. The germline V gene encodes CDR1 SGHAT and CDR2 FQDESV (reference sequence). V was cut by 6 bases and J by 5 bases, with 10 bases left in between. The CDR3 runs to 12 residues. Assay: immunoSEQ multiplex PCR; the TCRdb copy retains only in-frame clones and omits some. The repertoire consists of about 2.5 million clones, with under 95% occurring once and the leading ten covering approximately 0.41%. This sample stems from a study of shared clonotypes between healthy human individuals. The chain uses TRBV11-1 and TRBJ2-5; D not resolved. The source is a man younger than 35 in good health. Some clones in this sample may be carry-over from other donors' samples. Specimen: naive CD4+ T cells from PBMCs. The subset denotes: CD45RA+ positively selected. CDR3 amino acids: CASSPPGETQYF. CDR3 in DNA: TGTGCCAGCAGTCCACCCGGGGAGACCCAGTACTTC.